The present T cell receptor beta chain was sequenced within a study of blood T cell repertoires in COVID-19. Across the whole study: Samples came from the United States, Italy and Spain, spanning acute and convalescent COVID-19. The cDNA or gDNA used as material had been derived from T cells, B-cell-depleted T cells, or PBMCs.

The protocol was immunoSEQ multiplex PCR, while the TCRdb copy is restricted to in-frame clones and leaves out a portion. This table has over 250,000 clones, about 70% appearing once. The CDR3 spans 16 residues. CDR1 and CDR2 from the germline V gene are SGHKS and YYEKEE (reference sequence). V shed 5 bases, J shed 7 bases, and the junction held 12 bases outside the gene matches. This rearrangement joins TRBV5-5 to TRBJ2-2, with 9 bases lining up with TRBD1. This TCR came from a woman older than 75 with acute or convalescent COVID-19. The sample was peripheral blood. The CDR3 region is CASRTPGTGNGGELFF. In DNA form, the CDR3 reads TGTGCCAGCAGGACCCCCGGGACAGGGAACGGCGGGGAGCTGTTTTTT.